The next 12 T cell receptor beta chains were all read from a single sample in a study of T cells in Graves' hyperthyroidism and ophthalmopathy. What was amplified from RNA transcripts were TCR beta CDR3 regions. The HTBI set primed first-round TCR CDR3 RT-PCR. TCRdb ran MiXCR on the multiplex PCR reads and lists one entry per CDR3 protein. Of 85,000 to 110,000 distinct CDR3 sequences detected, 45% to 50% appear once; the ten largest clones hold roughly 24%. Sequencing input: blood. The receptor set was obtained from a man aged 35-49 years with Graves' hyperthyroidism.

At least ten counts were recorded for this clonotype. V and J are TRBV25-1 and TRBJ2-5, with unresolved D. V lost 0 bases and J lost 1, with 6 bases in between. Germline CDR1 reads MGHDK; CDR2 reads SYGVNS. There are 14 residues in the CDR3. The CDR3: CASSEYPPQETQYF. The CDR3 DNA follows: TGTGCCAGCAGTGAATATCCACCCCAAGAGACCCAGTACTTC.

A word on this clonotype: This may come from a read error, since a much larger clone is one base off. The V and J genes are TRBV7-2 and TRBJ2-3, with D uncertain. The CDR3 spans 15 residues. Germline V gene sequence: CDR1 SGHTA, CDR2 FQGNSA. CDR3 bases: TGTGCCGGCAGCTTAGTTTGGGCTTACACAGATACGCAGTATTTT. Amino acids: CAGSLVWAYTDTQYF.

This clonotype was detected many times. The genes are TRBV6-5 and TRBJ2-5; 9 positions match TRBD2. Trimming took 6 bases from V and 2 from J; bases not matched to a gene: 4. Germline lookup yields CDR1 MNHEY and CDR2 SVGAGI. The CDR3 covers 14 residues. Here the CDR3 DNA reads TGTGCCAGCAGGACTAGCGGATTACAAGAGACCCAGTACTTC. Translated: CASRTSGLQETQYF.

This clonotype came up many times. CDR3 residues: CASSAPGGETQYF. For the CDR3, the DNA is TGTGCCAGTAGTGCCCCGGGAGGAGAGACCCAGTACTTC. The chain couples TRBV19 to TRBJ2-5; 7 bases match TRBD2. CDR1 LNHDA and CDR2 SQIVND come from the germline V gene (reference sequence). Trimming removed 5 bases from V and 4 bases from J; junction bases left unmatched: 4. The CDR3 consists of 13 residues.

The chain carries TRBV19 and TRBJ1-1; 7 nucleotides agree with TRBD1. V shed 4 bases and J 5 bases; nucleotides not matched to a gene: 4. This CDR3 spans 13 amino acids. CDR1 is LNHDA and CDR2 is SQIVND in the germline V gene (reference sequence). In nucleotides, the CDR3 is TGTGCCAGTAGTAAGACAGGGCGAACTGAAGCTTTCTTT. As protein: CASSKTGRTEAFF.

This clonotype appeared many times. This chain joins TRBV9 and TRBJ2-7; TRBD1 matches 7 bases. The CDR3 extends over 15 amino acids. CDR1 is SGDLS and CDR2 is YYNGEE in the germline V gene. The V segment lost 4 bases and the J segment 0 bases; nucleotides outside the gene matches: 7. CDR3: CASSPQRGLSYEQYF. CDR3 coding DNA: TGTGCCAGCAGCCCTCAGAGGGGGCTCTCCTACGAGCAGTACTTC. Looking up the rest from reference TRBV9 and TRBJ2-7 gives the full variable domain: DSGVTQTPKHLITATGQRVTLRCSPRSGDLSVYWYQQSLDQGLQFLIQYYNGEERAKGNILERFSAQQFPDLHSELNLSSLELGDSALYFCASSPQRGLSYEQYFGPGTRLTVT.

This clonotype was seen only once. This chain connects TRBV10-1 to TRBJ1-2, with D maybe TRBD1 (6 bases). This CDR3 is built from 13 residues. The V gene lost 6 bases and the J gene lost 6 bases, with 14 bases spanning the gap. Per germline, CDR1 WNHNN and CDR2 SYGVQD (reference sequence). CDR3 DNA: TGCGCCAGCAGGCAGGGGTACGGCAATGGCTACACCTTC. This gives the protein CASRQGYGNGYTF.

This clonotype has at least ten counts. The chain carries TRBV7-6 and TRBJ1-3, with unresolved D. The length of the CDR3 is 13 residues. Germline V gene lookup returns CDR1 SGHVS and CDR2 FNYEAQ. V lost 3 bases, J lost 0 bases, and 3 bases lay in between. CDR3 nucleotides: TGTGCCAGCAGCTTCGCCTCTGGAAACACCATATATTTT. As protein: CASSFASGNTIYF.

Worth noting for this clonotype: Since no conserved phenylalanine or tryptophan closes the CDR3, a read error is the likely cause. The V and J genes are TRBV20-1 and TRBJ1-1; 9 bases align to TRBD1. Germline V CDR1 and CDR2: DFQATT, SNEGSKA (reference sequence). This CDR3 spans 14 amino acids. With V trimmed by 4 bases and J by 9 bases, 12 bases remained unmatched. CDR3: CSANEQGATPQAFL. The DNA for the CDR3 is TGCAGTGCTAACGAACAGGGGGCTACCCCTCAAGCTTTCCTT.

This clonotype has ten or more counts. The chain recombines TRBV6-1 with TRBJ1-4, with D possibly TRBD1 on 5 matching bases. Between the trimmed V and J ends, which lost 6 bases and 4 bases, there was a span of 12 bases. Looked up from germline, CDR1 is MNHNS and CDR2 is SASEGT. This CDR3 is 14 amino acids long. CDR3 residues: CASSLAGINEKLFF. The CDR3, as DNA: TGTGCCAGCAGCTTAGCAGGGATTAATGAAAAACTGTTTTTT.

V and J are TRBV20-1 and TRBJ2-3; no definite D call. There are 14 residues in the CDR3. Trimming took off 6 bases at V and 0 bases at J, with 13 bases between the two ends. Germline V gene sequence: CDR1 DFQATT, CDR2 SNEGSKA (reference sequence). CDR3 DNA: TGCAGTGCACCAACTGGGGATAGCACAGATACGCAGTATTTT. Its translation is CSAPTGDSTDTQYF.

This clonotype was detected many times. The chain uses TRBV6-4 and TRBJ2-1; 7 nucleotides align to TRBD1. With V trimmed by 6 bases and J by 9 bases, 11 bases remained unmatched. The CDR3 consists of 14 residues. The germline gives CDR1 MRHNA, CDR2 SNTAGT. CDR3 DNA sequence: TGTGCCAGCAGCCAGACAGGGCCCATCGGTGAGCAGTTCTTC. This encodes CASSQTGPIGEQFF.